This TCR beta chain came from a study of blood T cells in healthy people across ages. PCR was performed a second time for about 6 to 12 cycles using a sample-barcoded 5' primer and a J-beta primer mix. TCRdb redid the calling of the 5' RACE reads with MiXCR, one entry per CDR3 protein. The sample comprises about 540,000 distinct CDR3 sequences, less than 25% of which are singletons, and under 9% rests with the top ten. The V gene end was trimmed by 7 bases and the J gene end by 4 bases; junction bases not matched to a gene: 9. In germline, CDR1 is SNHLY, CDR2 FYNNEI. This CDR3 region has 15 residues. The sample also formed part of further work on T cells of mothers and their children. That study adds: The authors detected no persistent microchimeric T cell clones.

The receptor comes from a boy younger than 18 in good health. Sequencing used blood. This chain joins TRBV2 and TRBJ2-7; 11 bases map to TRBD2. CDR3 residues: CASKKLAGELYEQYF. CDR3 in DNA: TGTGCCAGCAAGAAACTAGCGGGAGAACTTTACGAGCAGTACTTC.